What follows is one TCR beta chain and its context. No antigen is known for it. This sample was taken from a study of shared clonotypes between healthy human individuals. Background on the study: For every donor, three CD4 naive, three CD4 memory, two CD8 naive and one CD8 memory plates were used. Study-wide results and limits: Sharing of clonotypes among donors was expected to vary with sequencing depth. The study generally estimated greater richness for naive than memory subsets. The researchers took only blood, and tissue repertoires probably look different.

Generated by immunoSEQ multiplex PCR, the TCRdb table keeps only in-frame clones and is missing some. The profile shows 2 million to 2.5 million clones, 80% to 95% of them singletons. CDR1 is SGDLS, CDR2 YYNGEE, per germline. Trimming pared 6 bases from V and 0 bases from J, leaving 15 bases between. CDR3 size: 15 residues. This rearrangement joins TRBV9 to TRBJ1-2, with D possibly matching TRBD1 (6 bases). The sequenced sample consisted of naive CD4+ T cells from PBMCs. Sample subset: CD45RA+ positively selected. The clonotype was recovered from a young man in good health. Some clones in this sample may be carry-over from other donors' samples. CDR3 nucleotide sequence: TGTGCCAGCACCGCCCAGGACAGATCTAACTATGGCTACACCTTC. It yields the protein CASTAQDRSNYGYTF.